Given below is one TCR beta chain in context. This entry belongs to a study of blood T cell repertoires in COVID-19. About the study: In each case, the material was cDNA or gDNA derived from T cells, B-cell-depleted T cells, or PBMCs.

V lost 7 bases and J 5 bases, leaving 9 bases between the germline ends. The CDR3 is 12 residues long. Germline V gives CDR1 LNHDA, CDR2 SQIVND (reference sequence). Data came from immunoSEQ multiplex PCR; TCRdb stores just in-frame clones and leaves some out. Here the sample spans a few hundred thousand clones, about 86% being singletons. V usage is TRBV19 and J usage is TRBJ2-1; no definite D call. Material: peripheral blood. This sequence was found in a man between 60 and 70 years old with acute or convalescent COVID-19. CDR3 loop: CASTANNNEQFF. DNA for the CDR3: TGTGCCAGTACCGCCAACAACAATGAGCAGTTCTTC.